This T cell receptor beta chain appears in the sequencing data of a study of identical twins. Overall study findings and caveats: Conclusions were drawn cross-sectionally by statistical analysis, without following the same donors.

This clonotype was observed many times. Antigen unknown. TCRdb reprocessed the 5' RACE reads with MiXCR, giving one entry per CDR3 protein. The sample includes 550,000 to 800,000 distinct CDR3 sequences, less than 9% of them seen just once. These same data were also listed under a study on yellow fever vaccine responses in identical twins.

The sequence derives from a woman aged 18-29 years in good health. Material for sequencing was PBMCs.

CDR3 nucleotide sequence: TGCGCCAGCAGCATCGGACAGAACACTGAAGCTTTCTTT. Translating it yields CASSIGQNTEAFF. V usage is TRBV5-1 and J usage is TRBJ1-1, with D possibly matching TRBD1 (5 bases). CDR3 length: 13 amino acids. The V gene's germline CDR1 is SGHRS and CDR2 YFSETQ. The germline V and J ends were trimmed by 4 bases and 1 base, with 8 bases remaining between them. The complete variable domain, with remaining parts taken from reference TRBV5-1 and TRBJ1-1, reads KAGVTQTPRYLIKTRGQQVTLSCSPISGHRSVSWYQQTPGQGLQFLFEYFSETQRNKGNFPGRFSGRQFSNSRSEMNVSTLELGDSALYLCASSIGQNTEAFFGQGTRLTVV.